One T cell receptor beta chain is described in this entry. As yet, its antigen is unknown. Generated by immunoSEQ multiplex PCR, the TCRdb table keeps only in-frame clones and is missing some. There are about 130,000 clones in the sample; under 95% occur only once, and more than 0.8% lies in the top ten. CDR3 length: 14 residues. Per germline, CDR1 MNHEY and CDR2 SVGAGI. Trimming removed 0 bases at V and 1 base at J, with 6 bases between. This sample was taken from a study of OX40 agonist ivuxolimab in advanced cancers. Study-level information: Patients were treated with ivuxolimab, an agonistic anti-OX40 (CD134) antibody. The group had a mean age of around 64 years, ranged from about 23 to 79, and was 82.7% male. Study outcomes and limitations: Also showing low normalized T-cell clonal expansion were some of the nonresponders.

Blood sampling took place at baseline, cycle 4 day 1, and cycle 7 day 1. Material: CD4+ or CD8+ T cells sorted from blood, obtained in a trial of the OX40 agonist ivuxolimab. V is TRBV6-5 and J is TRBJ1-1, with D perhaps matching TRBD1 (5 bases). The clonotype comes from an adult with an advanced solid tumor such as melanoma, head and neck, liver or kidney cancer. The CDR3, as DNA: TGTGCCAGCAGTTACTCCGGGGCGAACACTGAAGCTTTCTTT. Amino acid sequence: CASSYSGANTEAFF.